The entry that follows covers one T cell receptor (beta chain) sequence. Its antigen is undetermined. These data originate in a study of shared clonotypes between healthy human individuals. General study results and limits: Despite large depth, sorted-subset datasets appeared incompletely sequenced. Generally, naive subsets (rather than memory subsets) showed larger estimated richness.

The CDR3 loop spans 15 amino acids. The ends were cut back, 8 bases at V and 0 bases at J, with 15 bases in the middle. The germline V gene encodes CDR1 MNHEY and CDR2 SVGAGI. This was a deep-level run. Profiled with immunoSEQ multiplex PCR; TCRdb holds only in-frame clones, not every one. The repertoire holds over a million clones, with around 82% as singletons. The clonotype originates from a man between 18 and 35 years old in good health. Some clones in this sample may be carry-over from other donors' samples. This rearrangement joins TRBV6-5 to TRBJ2-3; the D gene is possibly TRBD1 (7 bases). Material for sequencing was memory CD4+ T cells from PBMCs. Specified subset: CD45RA-negative fraction. CDR3 sequence: CASRRDSLSTDTQYF. CDR3 DNA: TGTGCCAGCCGGAGGGACAGCCTTAGCACAGATACGCAGTATTTT.